Following are 31 T cell receptor beta chains from one sample sequenced in a study of PD-1 blockade in classical Hodgkin lymphoma. Regarding time point: newly diagnosed, previously untreated cHL patient sample. Profiling relied on immunoSEQ multiplex PCR, and the TCRdb table lists in-frame clones only, not all of them. The repertoire holds about 22,000 clones, with roughly 94% as singletons. Source material: peripheral blood mononuclear cells (PBMCs). These receptors were collected from a human donor with classical Hodgkin lymphoma.

This chain links TRBV10-3 with TRBJ2-6; no reliable D call. CDR3 length equals 14 residues. From germline, CDR1 is ENHRY and CDR2 SYGVKD. Trimming shortened V by 6 bases and J by 0 bases, and 6 bases separated the two germline ends. This CDR3 reads CAIRQNSGANVLTF. For the CDR3, the DNA is TGTGCCATCAGACAGAACTCTGGGGCCAACGTCCTGACTTTC.

The chain joins TRBV7-9 to TRBJ1-6; TRBD1 matches 7 bases. The germline CDR1 and CDR2 sequences are SEHNR and FQNEAQ (reference sequence). The CDR3 has 19 residues. Losses at the gene ends were 1 base for V and 0 bases for J; bases not matched to a gene: 9. DNA of the CDR3: TGTGCCAGCAGCTTAGGGATGGGACAGACGAGCTCCTATAATTCACCCCTCCACTTT. Translating gives CASSLGMGQTSSYNSPLHF.

This chain uses TRBV4-1 with TRBJ2-1, with 8 bases matching TRBD2. J lost 10 bases, V lost 4 bases, and 9 bases had no gene match. This CDR3 is 14 amino acids long. Per the germline V gene, CDR1 is MGHRA and CDR2 is YSYEKL. The CDR3 DNA reads as TGCGCCAGCAGCCCGCGGGGGGCCCGTGAGGAGCAGTTCTTC. This sequence encodes CASSPRGAREEQFF.

CDR3 nucleotides: TGTGCCAGTAATCACAGGGGGCGAGGCACCGGGGAGCTGTTTTTT. Its protein product is CASNHRGRGTGELFF. The chain links TRBV19 to TRBJ2-2, with 9 positions matching TRBD1. V was clipped by 7 bases and J by 4 bases; unmatched bases: 7. The CDR3 sequence is 15 residues long. In germline, CDR1 is LNHDA, CDR2 SQIVND (reference sequence).

CDR3 sequence: CASSLVPQLKDTQYF. CDR3 sequence (DNA): TGCGCCAGCAGCTTGGTCCCACAGTTAAAAGATACGCAGTATTTT. The rearrangement uses TRBV5-1 and TRBJ2-3; D unclear. Germline V gives CDR1 SGHRS, CDR2 YFSETQ. Deletions cut 0 bases from V and 5 bases from J, with 13 bases between. This CDR3 region has 15 residues.

This chain connects TRBV25-1 to TRBJ1-4; D is possibly TRBD1 (5 bases). Germline loops: CDR1 MGHDK, CDR2 SYGVNS. The CDR3 spans 16 residues. V lost 2 bases, J lost 3 bases, and 13 bases lay in between. CDR3 protein: CASSEGMRGPNEKLFF. Here the CDR3 DNA reads TGTGCCAGCAGTGAAGGGATGAGGGGCCCTAATGAAAAACTGTTTTTT.

This clone occurred once. The chain has TRBV5-6 and TRBJ1-6, with no clear D. The germline CDR1 and CDR2 sequences are SGHDT and YYEEEE. The CDR3 runs to 17 residues. V was cut by 0 bases and J by 7 bases, with 17 bases left in between. CDR3: CASSLVLQDYGNSPLHF. CDR3 bases: TGTGCCAGCAGCTTGGTGCTTCAGGATTACGGAAATTCACCCCTCCACTTT.

The count of this clone is one. The chain recombines TRBV7-2 with TRBJ2-3; no definite D call. The germline gives CDR1 SGHTA, CDR2 FQGNSA. The V end was cut by 3 bases, the J end by 6 bases, with 7 bases between. CDR3 size: 12 residues. The CDR3 sequence: CASSFLEDTQYF. The CDR3 bases are TGTGCCAGCAGCTTCCTCGAGGATACGCAGTATTTT.

The gene calls are TRBV4-1 and TRBJ2-1; 7 positions match TRBD1. Germline V gene data show CDR1 as MGHRA and CDR2 as YSYEKL. The J segment lost 2 bases and the V segment lost 4 bases, leaving 8 bases of the junction unmatched. The CDR3 extends over 16 amino acids. For the CDR3, the DNA is TGCGCCAGCAGCCTAACGACAGGGCGCCCCTACAATGAGCAGTTCTTC. This sequence encodes CASSLTTGRPYNEQFF.

This clone was counted only a few times. The gene calls are TRBV9 and TRBJ1-6, with no clear D. Deletions cut 4 bases from V and 6 bases from J, with 17 bases between. Germline V gene data show CDR1 as SGDLS and CDR2 as YYNGEE. The CDR3 is 16 residues long. CDR3 bases: TGTGCCAGCAGCACCTCGGCTGGACGATTTAATTCACCCCTCCACTTT. The encoded protein is CASSTSAGRFNSPLHF.

The chain joins TRBV27 to TRBJ2-2; D unclear. CDR1 is MNHEY, CDR2 SMNVEV, per germline (reference sequence). This CDR3 has 13 amino acids. Trimming shortened V by 1 base and J by 4 bases, and 4 bases separated the two germline ends. CDR3 sequence: CASSLYSTGELFF. CDR3 nucleotide sequence: TGTGCCAGCAGTTTATATAGCACCGGGGAGCTGTTTTTT.

This chain uses TRBV18 with TRBJ2-1; D perhaps matches TRBD2 (5 bases). Trimming stripped 6 bases from V and 4 bases from J, with 10 bases between. Germline values: CDR1 KGHSH, CDR2 LQKENI. The CDR3 loop spans 13 amino acids. CDR3 nucleotide sequence: TGTGCCAGCTCCGGCCCGGGGTACAATGAGCAGTTCTTC. It encodes CASSGPGYNEQFF.

The rearrangement links TRBV4-3 to TRBJ2-7; D not resolved. Germline CDR1 is LGHNA and CDR2 is YSLEER. Trimming removed 0 bases from V and 2 bases from J, with 17 bases in between. The CDR3 is made up of 17 amino acids. The CDR3 is CASSQDAILDKAYEQYF. CDR3 coding DNA: TGCGCCAGCAGCCAAGACGCAATCCTAGACAAAGCCTACGAGCAGTACTTC.

This chain connects TRBV28 to TRBJ1-5, with 9 nucleotides matching TRBD1. Germline V gives CDR1 MDHEN, CDR2 SYDVKM. The CDR3 contains 19 residues. Trimming cost V 3 bases and J 2 bases; bases outside gene matches: 14. The CDR3 DNA follows: TGTGCCAGCAGTTTGTACAGGGGGCTTGCCGTTAGGGGCAATCAGCCCCAGCATTTT. Its translation is CASSLYRGLAVRGNQPQHF. Full variable domain (outside the CDR3, taken from reference TRBV28 and TRBJ1-5): DVKVTQSSRYLVKRTGEKVFLECVQDMDHENMFWYRQDPGLGLRLIYFSYDVKMKEKGDIPEGYSVSREKKERFSLILESASTNQTSMYLCASSLYRGLAVRGNQPQHFGDGTRLSIL.

The gene calls are TRBV28 and TRBJ2-5, with TRBD2 identical over 8 bases. There are 16 residues in the CDR3. Germline V gives CDR1 MDHEN, CDR2 SYDVKM. V lost 4 bases, J lost 4 bases, and 11 bases stayed unmatched. CDR3 in DNA: TGTGCCAGCAGTTCACCTAGCGGGTCTAAGGGAGAGACCCAGTACTTC. Protein sequence: CASSSPSGSKGETQYF. The variable domain in full, with the rest retrieved from reference TRBV28 and TRBJ2-5, is DVKVTQSSRYLVKRTGEKVFLECVQDMDHENMFWYRQDPGLGLRLIYFSYDVKMKEKGDIPEGYSVSREKKERFSLILESASTNQTSMYLCASSSPSGSKGETQYFGPGTRLLVL.

In DNA, the CDR3 is TGTGCCATCAGGGACAGGGGAACCATGAACACTGAAGCTTTCTTT. Translated: CAIRDRGTMNTEAFF. V gene TRBV10-3 combines with J gene TRBJ1-1; 9 positions agree with TRBD1. Germline V gene data show CDR1 as ENHRY and CDR2 as SYGVKD. V lost 6 bases and J lost 0; bases outside the gene matches: 5. The CDR3 extends over 15 amino acids.

The V gene is TRBV28, the J gene TRBJ2-3, with no clear D. The CDR3 sequence is 13 residues long. Trimming took 6 bases from V and 6 from J, leaving 13 bases between them. The germline V gene encodes CDR1 MDHEN and CDR2 SYDVKM. The CDR3 nucleotides are TGTGCCAGCAGCGACGGAGCCTTGGATACGCAGTATTTT. Translated, it gives CASSDGALDTQYF.

The CDR3 DNA follows: TGTGCCAGCAGCCATCGCCCGAGACTAGCGGGCTCTTCCTACAATGAGCAGTTCTTC. Protein: CASSHRPRLAGSSYNEQFF. The chain carries TRBV14 and TRBJ2-1, with 10 positions matching TRBD2. This CDR3 has 19 amino acids. Germline-derived CDR1 and CDR2 are SGHDN and FVKESK. V shed 3 bases, J shed 1 base, and the junction held 12 bases outside the gene matches. Based on the CDR3 plus reference TRBV14 and TRBJ2-1, the full variable domain is EAGVTQFPSHSVIEKGQTVTLRCDPISGHDNLYWYRRVMGKEIKFLLHFVKESKQDESGMPNNRFLAERTGGTYSTLKVQPAELEDSGVYFCASSHRPRLAGSSYNEQFFGPGTRLTVL.

This clone has a single count. The chain is built from TRBV11-2 and TRBJ2-3, with D tentatively TRBD2 (6 bases). The germline V gene has CDR1 SGHAT and CDR2 FQNNGV. V was trimmed by 3 bases and J by 0 bases, leaving 7 bases between them. There are 14 residues in the CDR3. CDR3 DNA sequence: TGTGCCAGCAGCTTGGGGACTAGCACAGATACGCAGTATTTT. It translates to CASSLGTSTDTQYF.

This clone was detected once. The J gene is TRBJ1-6, the V gene TRBV9; 7 bases agree with TRBD1. This CDR3 spans 14 amino acids. V lost 3 bases, J lost 9 bases, and 6 bases stayed unmatched. Germline-derived CDR1 and CDR2 are SGDLS and YYNGEE. CDR3 protein: CASSGTGDLSPLHF. The CDR3 DNA sequence: TGTGCCAGCAGCGGTACAGGGGATCTTTCACCCCTCCACTTT.

The chain carries TRBV6-5 and TRBJ1-2, with D maybe TRBD1 (6 bases). Between the trimmed V and J ends, which lost 2 bases and 6 bases, there was a span of 10 bases. Germline values: CDR1 MNHEY, CDR2 SVGAGI. This CDR3 has 13 amino acids. The CDR3 DNA sequence: TGTGCCAGCAGTTACGCGGGACAAGATGGCTACACCTTC. This sequence encodes CASSYAGQDGYTF.

This clone was counted between two and nine times. The rearrangement joins TRBV4-3 to TRBJ2-7; D uncertain. The V end lost 0 bases, the J end lost 0 bases, and 12 bases lay between the germline ends. The CDR3 totals 16 residues. The germline V gene encodes CDR1 LGHNA and CDR2 YSLEER. In DNA form, the CDR3 reads TGCGCCAGCAGCCAAGAACTCCAAACGAGCTCCTACGAGCAGTACTTC. This gives the protein CASSQELQTSSYEQYF.

This rearrangement joins TRBV6-6 to TRBJ2-1; D ambiguous. Looked up from germline, CDR1 is MNHNY and CDR2 is SVGAGI (reference sequence). The CDR3 extends over 15 amino acids. The ends were cut back, 0 bases at V and 2 bases at J, with 8 bases in the middle. The CDR3 coding sequence is TGTGCCAGCAGTTACTCCGGTCCGGCCTACAATGAGCAGTTCTTC. Its protein product is CASSYSGPAYNEQFF.

V usage is TRBV6-6 and J usage is TRBJ1-3, with D uncertain. CDR3 size: 13 residues. Deletions cut 5 bases from V and 0 bases from J, with 5 bases between. The germline V gene encodes CDR1 MNHNY and CDR2 SVGAGI (reference sequence). The CDR3 sequence is CASSPPSGNTIYF. The CDR3 nucleotides read TGTGCCAGCAGTCCCCCCTCTGGAAACACCATATATTTT.

This clone was counted a single time. The rearrangement uses TRBV30 and TRBJ2-5; 9 bases are a match to TRBD2. This CDR3 has 14 amino acids. The V gene end was trimmed by 1 base and the J gene end by 4 bases; junction bases not matched to a gene: 4. CDR1 and CDR2 from the germline V gene are GTSNPN and SVGIG (reference sequence). CDR3 region: CAWSGRGGLETQYF. The CDR3 DNA reads TGTGCCTGGAGTGGGCGGGGGGGTTTAGAGACCCAGTACTTC.

V is TRBV4-3 and J is TRBJ1-4; 7 positions match TRBD1. There are 15 residues in the CDR3. Germline values: CDR1 LGHNA, CDR2 YSLEER. Trimming removed 4 bases from V and 0 bases from J; junction bases left unmatched: 2. In nucleotides, the CDR3 is TGCGCCAGCAGCCGAGGACAGGCAACTAATGAAAAACTGTTTTTT. Translating gives CASSRGQATNEKLFF.

This chain joins TRBV27 and TRBJ2-1; no reliable D call. The germline V and J ends were trimmed by 4 bases and 6 bases, with 16 bases remaining between them. Germline V gene data show CDR1 as MNHEY and CDR2 as SMNVEV (reference sequence). The CDR3 has 15 amino acids. The CDR3 here is CASSSRPPLSNEQFF. The DNA of the CDR3 is TGTGCCAGCAGTTCCCGACCCCCTCTCTCCAATGAGCAGTTCTTC.

V is TRBV5-1 and J is TRBJ2-7; 8 bases align to TRBD2. This CDR3 spans 13 amino acids. The germline V gene encodes CDR1 SGHRS and CDR2 YFSETQ. The V segment lost 8 bases and the J segment 0 bases; nucleotides outside the gene matches: 4. The CDR3 DNA follows: TGCGCCAGTCGTAGCGGGACCTCCTACGAGCAGTACTTC. Translating it yields CASRSGTSYEQYF.

The V call is TRBV14, the J call TRBJ1-2; tentatively, D is TRBD1 (5 bases). The CDR3 length is 15 residues. Per germline, CDR1 SGHDN and CDR2 FVKESK. Trimming pared 4 bases from V and 2 bases from J, leaving 14 bases between. For the CDR3, the DNA is TGTGCCAGCAGCCTACTCCGGGACGGAAACTATGGCTACACCTTC. Protein product: CASSLLRDGNYGYTF.

This rearrangement joins TRBV19 to TRBJ1-2, with unresolved D. The CDR3 sequence is 13 residues long. V was cut by 8 bases and J by 1 base, with 11 bases left in between. Germline CDR1 is LNHDA and CDR2 is SQIVND (reference sequence). In DNA form, the CDR3 reads TGTGCCAGTGGTCCCTGGGGTAACTATGGCTACACCTTC. This encodes CASGPWGNYGYTF.

The chain carries TRBV7-8 and TRBJ2-7; D is tentatively TRBD1 or TRBD2 (5 bases each). The CDR3 totals 16 residues. The germline gives CDR1 SGHVS, CDR2 FQNEAQ. Trimming cost V 4 bases and J 0 bases, with 16 bases left between them. The CDR3 protein is CASSSLGRALSYEQYF. The CDR3 region has the DNA TGTGCCAGCAGCTCTTTGGGGCGGGCTCTCTCCTACGAGCAGTACTTC. The full variable domain, its missing parts supplied by reference TRBV7-8 and TRBJ2-7, is GAGVSQSPRYKVAKRGQDVALRCDPISGHVSLFWYQQALGQGPEFLTYFQNEAQLDKSGLPSDRFFAERPEGSVSTLKIQRTQQEDSAVYLCASSSLGRALSYEQYFGPGTRLTVT.